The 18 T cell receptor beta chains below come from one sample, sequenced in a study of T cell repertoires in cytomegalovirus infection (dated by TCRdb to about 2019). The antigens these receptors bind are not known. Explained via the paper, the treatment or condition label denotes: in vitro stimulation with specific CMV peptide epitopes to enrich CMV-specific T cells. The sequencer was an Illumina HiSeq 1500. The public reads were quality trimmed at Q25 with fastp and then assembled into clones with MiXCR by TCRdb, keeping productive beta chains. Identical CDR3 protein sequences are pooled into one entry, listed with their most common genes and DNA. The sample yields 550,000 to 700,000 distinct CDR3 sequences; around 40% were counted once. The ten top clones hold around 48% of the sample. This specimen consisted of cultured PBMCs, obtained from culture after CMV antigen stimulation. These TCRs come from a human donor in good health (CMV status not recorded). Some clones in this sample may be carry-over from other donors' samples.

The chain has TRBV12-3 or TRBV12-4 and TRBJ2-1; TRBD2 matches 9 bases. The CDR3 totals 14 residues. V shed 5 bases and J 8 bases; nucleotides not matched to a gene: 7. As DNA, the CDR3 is TGTGCCAGCAGTCGACTAGCGGAGGGCGATGAGCAGTTCTTC. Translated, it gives CASSRLAEGDEQFF.

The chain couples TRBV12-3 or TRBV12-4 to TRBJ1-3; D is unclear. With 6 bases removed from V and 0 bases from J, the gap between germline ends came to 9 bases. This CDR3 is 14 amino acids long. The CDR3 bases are TGTGCCAGCAGACCGGAACTCTCTGGAAACACCATATATTTT. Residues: CASRPELSGNTIYF.

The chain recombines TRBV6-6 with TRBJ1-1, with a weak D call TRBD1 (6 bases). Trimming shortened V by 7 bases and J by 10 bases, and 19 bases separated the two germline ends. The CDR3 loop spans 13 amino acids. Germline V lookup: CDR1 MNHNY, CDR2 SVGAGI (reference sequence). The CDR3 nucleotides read TGTGCCAGCACCCTTGGGGGCGGGGGGTCAGCTTTCTTT. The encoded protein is CASTLGGGGSAFF.

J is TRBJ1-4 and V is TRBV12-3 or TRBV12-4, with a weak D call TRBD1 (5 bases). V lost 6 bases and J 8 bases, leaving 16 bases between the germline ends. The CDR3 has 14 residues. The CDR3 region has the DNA TGTGCCAGCAGCCCAGTCGGGGCGGGGGAAAAACTGTTTTTT. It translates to CASSPVGAGEKLFF.

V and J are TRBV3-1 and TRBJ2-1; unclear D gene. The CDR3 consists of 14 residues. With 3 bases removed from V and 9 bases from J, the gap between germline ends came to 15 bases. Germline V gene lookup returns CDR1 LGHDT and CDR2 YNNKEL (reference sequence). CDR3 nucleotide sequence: TGTGCCAGCAGCCAGGGTCGGGTGCACGGTGAGCAGTTCTTC. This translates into CASSQGRVHGEQFF.

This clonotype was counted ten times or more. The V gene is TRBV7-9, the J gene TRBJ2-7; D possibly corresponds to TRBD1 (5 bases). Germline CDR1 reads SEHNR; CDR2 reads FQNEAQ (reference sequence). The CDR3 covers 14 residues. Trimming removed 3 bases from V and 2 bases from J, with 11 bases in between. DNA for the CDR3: TGTGCCAGCAGCTTCTCGGCAGGGACCTACGAGCAGTACTTC. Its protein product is CASSFSAGTYEQYF.

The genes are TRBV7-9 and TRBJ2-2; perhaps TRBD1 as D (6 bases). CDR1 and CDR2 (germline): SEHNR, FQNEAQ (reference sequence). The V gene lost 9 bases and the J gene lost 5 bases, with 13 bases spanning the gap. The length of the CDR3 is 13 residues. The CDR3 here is CASGGQTTGELFF. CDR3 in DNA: TGTGCCAGTGGGGGCCAGACTACCGGGGAGCTGTTTTTT. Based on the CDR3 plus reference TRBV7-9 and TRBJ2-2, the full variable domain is DTGVSQNPRHKITKRGQNVTFRCDPISEHNRLYWYRQTLGQGPEFLTYFQNEAQLEKSRLLSDRFSAERPKGSFSTLEIQRTEQGDSAMYLCASGGQTTGELFFGEGSRLTVL.

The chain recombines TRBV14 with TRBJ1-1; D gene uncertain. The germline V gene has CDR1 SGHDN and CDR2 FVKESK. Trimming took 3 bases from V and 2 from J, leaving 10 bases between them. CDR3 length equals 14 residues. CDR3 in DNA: TGTGCCAGCAGCCAGCTGGACCTCAACACTGAAGCTTTCTTT. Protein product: CASSQLDLNTEAFF.

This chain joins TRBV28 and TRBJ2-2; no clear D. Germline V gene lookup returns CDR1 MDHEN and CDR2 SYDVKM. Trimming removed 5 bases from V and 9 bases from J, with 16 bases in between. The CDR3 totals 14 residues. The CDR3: CASSTSALARELFF. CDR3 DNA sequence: TGTGCCAGCAGTACCTCTGCTCTGGCGCGGGAGCTGTTTTTT. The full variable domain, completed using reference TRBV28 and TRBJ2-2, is DVKVTQSSRYLVKRTGEKVFLECVQDMDHENMFWYRQDPGLGLRLIYFSYDVKMKEKGDIPEGYSVSREKKERFSLILESASTNQTSMYLCASSTSALARELFFGEGSRLTVL.

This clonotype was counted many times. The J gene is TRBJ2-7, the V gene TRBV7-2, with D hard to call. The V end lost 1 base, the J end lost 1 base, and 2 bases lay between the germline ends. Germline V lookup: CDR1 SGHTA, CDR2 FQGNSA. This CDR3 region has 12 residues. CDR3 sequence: CASSLGSYEQYF. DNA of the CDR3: TGTGCCAGCAGCTTAGGTTCCTACGAGCAGTACTTC.

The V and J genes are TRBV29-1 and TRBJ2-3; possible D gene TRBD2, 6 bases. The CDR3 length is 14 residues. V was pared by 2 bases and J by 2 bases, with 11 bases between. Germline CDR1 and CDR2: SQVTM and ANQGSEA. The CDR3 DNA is TGCAGCGTTGAACGGATAGCGGACACAGATACGCAGTATTTT. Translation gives CSVERIADTDTQYF.

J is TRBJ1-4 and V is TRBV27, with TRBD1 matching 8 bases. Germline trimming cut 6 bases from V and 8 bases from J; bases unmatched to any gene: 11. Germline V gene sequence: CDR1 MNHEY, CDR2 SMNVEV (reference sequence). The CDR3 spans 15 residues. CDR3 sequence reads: CASSDQVQGEEKLFF. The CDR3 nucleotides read TGTGCCAGCAGCGACCAAGTACAGGGGGAAGAAAAACTGTTTTTT.

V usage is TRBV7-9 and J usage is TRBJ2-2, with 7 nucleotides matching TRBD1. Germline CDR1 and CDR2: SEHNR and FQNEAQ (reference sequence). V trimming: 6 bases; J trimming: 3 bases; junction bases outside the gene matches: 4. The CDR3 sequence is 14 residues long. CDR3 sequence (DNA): TGTGCCAGCAGTTCGGGACAGCACACCGGGGAGCTGTTTTTT. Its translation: CASSSGQHTGELFF.

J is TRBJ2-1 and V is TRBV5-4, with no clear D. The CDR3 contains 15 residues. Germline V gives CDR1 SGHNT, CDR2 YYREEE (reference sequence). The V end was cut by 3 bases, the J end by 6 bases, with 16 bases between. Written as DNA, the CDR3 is TGTGCCAGCAGCTCGGCTAGGGTCATTAGCAATGAGCAGTTCTTC. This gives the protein CASSSARVISNEQFF.

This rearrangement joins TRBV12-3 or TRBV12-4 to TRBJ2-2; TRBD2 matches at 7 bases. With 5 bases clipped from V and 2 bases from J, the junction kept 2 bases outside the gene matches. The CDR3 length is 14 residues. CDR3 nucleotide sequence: TGTGCCAGCAGTCGGGACTACAACACCGGGGAGCTGTTTTTT. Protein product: CASSRDYNTGELFF.

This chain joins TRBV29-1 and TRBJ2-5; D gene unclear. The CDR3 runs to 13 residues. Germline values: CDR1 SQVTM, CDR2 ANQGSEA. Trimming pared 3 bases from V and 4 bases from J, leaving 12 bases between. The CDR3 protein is CSVEYSKVETQYF. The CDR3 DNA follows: TGCAGCGTTGAGTATTCGAAGGTAGAGACCCAGTACTTC.

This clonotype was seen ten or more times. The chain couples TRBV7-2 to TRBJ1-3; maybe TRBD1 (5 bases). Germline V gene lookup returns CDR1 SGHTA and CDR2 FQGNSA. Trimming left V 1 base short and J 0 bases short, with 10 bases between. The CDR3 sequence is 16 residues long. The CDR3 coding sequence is TGTGCCAGCAGCTTAGAGCCAGGGATCTCTGGAAACACCATATATTTT. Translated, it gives CASSLEPGISGNTIYF.

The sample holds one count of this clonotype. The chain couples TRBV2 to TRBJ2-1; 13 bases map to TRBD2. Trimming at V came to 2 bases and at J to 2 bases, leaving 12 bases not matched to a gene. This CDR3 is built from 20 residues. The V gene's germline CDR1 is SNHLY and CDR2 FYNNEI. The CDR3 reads CASSEFGVSTSGRAYNEQFF. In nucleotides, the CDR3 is TGTGCCAGCAGTGAATTCGGTGTCTCAACTAGCGGGAGGGCCTACAATGAGCAGTTCTTC. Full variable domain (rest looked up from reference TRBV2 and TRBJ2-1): EPEVTQTPSHQVTQMGQEVILRCVPISNHLYFYWYRQILGQKVEFLVSFYNNEISEKSEIFDDQFSVERPDGSNFTLKIRSTKLEDSAMYFCASSEFGVSTSGRAYNEQFFGPGTRLTVL.